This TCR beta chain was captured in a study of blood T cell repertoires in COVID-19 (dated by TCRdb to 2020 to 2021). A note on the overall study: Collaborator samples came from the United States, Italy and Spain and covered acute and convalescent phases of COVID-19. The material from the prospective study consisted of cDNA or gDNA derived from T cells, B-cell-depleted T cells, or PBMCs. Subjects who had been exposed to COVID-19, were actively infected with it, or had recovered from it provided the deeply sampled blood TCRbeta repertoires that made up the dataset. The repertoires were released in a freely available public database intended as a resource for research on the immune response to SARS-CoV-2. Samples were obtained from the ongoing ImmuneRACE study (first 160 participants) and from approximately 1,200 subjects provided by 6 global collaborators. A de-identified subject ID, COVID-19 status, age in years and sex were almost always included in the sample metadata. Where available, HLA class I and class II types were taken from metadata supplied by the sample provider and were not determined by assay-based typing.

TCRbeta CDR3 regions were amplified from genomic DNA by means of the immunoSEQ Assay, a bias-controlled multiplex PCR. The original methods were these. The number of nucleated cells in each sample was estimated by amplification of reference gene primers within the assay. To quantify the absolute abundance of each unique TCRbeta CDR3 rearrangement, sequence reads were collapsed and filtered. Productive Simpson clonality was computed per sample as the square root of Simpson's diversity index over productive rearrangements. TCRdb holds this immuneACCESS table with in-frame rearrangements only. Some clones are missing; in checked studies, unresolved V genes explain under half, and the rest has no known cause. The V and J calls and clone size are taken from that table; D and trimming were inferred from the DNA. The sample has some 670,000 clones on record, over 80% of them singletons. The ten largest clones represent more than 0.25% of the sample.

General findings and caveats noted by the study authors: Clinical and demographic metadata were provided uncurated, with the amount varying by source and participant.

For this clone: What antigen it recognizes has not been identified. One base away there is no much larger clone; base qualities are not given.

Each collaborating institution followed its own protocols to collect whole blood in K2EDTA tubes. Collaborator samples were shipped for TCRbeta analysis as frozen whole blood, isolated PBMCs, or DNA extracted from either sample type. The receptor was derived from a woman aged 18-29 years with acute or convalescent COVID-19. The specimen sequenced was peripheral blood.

At the DNA level, the sequence is TGTGCCAGCAGTTTCCTCGGGACAGTCAGTGCCAATGAGCAGTTCTTC. It translates as CASSFLGTVSANEQFF. The chain couples TRBV7-2 to TRBJ2-1, with 7 middle bases fitting TRBD1. V ends up 6 bases short and J 6 bases short, with an unmatched junction base count of 14. Inclusive of the bounding cysteine and phenylalanine, the CDR3 is 16 residues long. Solely the CDR3 DNA is kept, with 48 bases framed from the first base. According to the germline V gene, CDR1 reads SGHTA and CDR2 reads FQGNSA.